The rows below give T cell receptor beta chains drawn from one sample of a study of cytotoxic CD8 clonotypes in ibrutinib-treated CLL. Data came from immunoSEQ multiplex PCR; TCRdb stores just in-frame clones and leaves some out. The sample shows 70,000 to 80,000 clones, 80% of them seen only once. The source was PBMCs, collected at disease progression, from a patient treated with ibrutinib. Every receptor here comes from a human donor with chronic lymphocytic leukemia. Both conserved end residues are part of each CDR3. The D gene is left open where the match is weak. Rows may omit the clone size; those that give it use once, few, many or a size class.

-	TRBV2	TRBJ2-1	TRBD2	TGTGCCAGCAGCCTTACTAGCGGGGGGGCTCATGAGCAGTTCTTC	CASSLTSGGAHEQFF
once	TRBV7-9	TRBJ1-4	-	TGTGCCAGCAGCTCCAGGGAGGTCGATGAAAAACTGTTTTTT	CASSSREVDEKLFF
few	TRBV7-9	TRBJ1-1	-	TGTGCCAGCAGGTTACAGAACACTGAAGCTTTCTTT	CASRLQNTEAFF
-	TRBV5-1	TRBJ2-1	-	TGCGCCAGCAGCCCCATCACCCGGGAGCAGTTCTTC	CASSPITREQFF
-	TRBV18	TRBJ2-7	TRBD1	TGTGCCAGCTCACCACCCCCCCAGACAGGGAAGGCGTTCAACGAGCAGTACTTC	CASSPPPQTGKAFNEQYF
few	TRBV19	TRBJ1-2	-	TGTGCCAGTAGTGTCGACAGCGACAACTATGGCTACACCTTC	CASSVDSDNYGYTF
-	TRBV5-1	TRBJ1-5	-	TGCGCCAGCAGCTTGCAGGGGCCGTATAGCAATCAGCCCCAGCATTTT	CASSLQGPYSNQPQHF
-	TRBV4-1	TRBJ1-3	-	TGCGCCAGCAGCCAAGATAGGTGGTCTATTCCCTTTAACTCTGGAAACACCATATATTTT	CASSQDRWSIPFNSGNTIYF
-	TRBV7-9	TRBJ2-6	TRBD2	TGTGCCAGCAGCTTAGCCGGGGGGGGCCCTGGGGCCAACGTCCTGACTTTC	CASSLAGGGPGANVLTF
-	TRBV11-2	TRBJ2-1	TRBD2	TGTGCCAGCAGCTTCGGGACTACCAACAATGAGCAGTTCTTC	CASSFGTTNNEQFF
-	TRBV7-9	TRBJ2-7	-	TGTGCCAGCAGCTTATTTTTTGGCGGGGACTACGAGCAGTACTTC	CASSLFFGGDYEQYF
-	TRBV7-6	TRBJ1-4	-	TGTGCCAGCAGCCCCAGGACAGCTAATGAAAAACTGTTTTTT	CASSPRTANEKLFF
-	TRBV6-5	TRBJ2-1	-	TGTGCCAGCAGTTACTCGACTCACCGGGGCTATGAGCAGTTCTTC	CASSYSTHRGYEQFF
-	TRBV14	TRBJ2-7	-	TGTGCCAGCAGCCAAGAGGGGAGGAGGGGGCAGTACTTC	CASSQEGRRGQYF
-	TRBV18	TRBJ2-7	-	TGTGCCAGCTCACCACTTTCAGGGAGCTACGAGCAGTACTTC	CASSPLSGSYEQYF
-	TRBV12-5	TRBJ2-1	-	TGTGCTAGTGGTTTGAATGGGTACAGCTCCTACAATGAGCAGTTCTTC	CASGLNGYSSYNEQFF
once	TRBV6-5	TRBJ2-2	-	TGTGCCAGCAGTTACTGGTCAGGGGAGGACACCGGGGAGCTGTTTTTT	CASSYWSGEDTGELFF
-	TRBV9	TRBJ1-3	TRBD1	TGTGCCAGCAGCGTAGTACAGGGGGACACCATATATTTT	CASSVVQGDTIYF
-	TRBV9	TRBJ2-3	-	TGTGCCAGCAGCGTAGGGAGTGGGGCGGCAGATACGCAGTATTTT	CASSVGSGAADTQYF
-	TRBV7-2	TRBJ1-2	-	TGTGCCAGCAGCTCCCCCCGGGCCTCTTTTAACTATGGCTACACCTTC	CASSSPRASFNYGYTF
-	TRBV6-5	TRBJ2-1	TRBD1	TGTGCCAGCAGTTACCAAAAACAGGGGAAACAGTTCTTC	CASSYQKQGKQFF
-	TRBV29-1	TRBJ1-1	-	TGCAGCGTTGCGCCCGGAATCGCTGGGGCTTTCTTT	CSVAPGIAGAFF
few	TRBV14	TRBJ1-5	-	TGTGCCAGCAGCCAATGGGGTCGCAATCAGCCCCAGCATTTT	CASSQWGRNQPQHF
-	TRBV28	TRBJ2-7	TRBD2	TGTGCCACGAAGGGGGGAGCTAGCGGGGGGCGCGAGCAGTACTTC	CATKGGASGGREQYF
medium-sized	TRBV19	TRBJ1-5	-	TGTGCCAGTAGTATAAGGGAGTCTAGGCAGCCCCAGCATTTT	CASSIRESRQPQHF
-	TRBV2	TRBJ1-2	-	TGTGCCAGAGGGGGAGGAGACACCTTC	CARGGGDTF